This T cell receptor (beta chain) derives from a study of T cell changes during pregnancy in multiple sclerosis. V trimming: 6 bases; J trimming: 5 bases; junction bases outside the gene matches: 22. The CDR3 contains 19 residues. Germline CDR1 and CDR2: SGHAT and FQNNGV. The assay was immunoSEQ multiplex PCR, and TCRdb's table has in-frame clones only and misses some. The table has fewer than 35,000 clones, roughly nine tenths seen once. Sequenced material: CD4+ T cells from peripheral blood mononuclear cells, taken in the third trimester of pregnancy. This sequence was found in a female donor in good health, enrolled as a control in a pregnancy study. The V and J genes are TRBV11-2 and TRBJ2-3, with TRBD2 identical over 8 bases. The CDR3 DNA is TGTGCCAGCAGGCGCGGGAGTCTAGCGGGCCGCACCAAGGGAGATACGCAGTATTTT. It codes for CASRRGSLAGRTKGDTQYF.